The present T cell receptor beta chain was sequenced within a study of blood T cell repertoires in COVID-19. About the research overall: Sources were T cells, B-cell-depleted T cells, or PBMCs; the material itself was cDNA or gDNA.

This table comes from immunoSEQ multiplex PCR, and its TCRdb copy is limited to in-frame clones, with some not included. Among approximately 300,000 clones, about 92% were seen once, and the ten largest hold 18%. This CDR3 region has 15 residues. Trimming left V 5 bases short and J 3 bases short, with 14 bases between. In germline, CDR1 is SGHRS, CDR2 YFSETQ. Participants were aged roughly 18 to 89 years from 24 US areas. Participant-given clinical history determined each cohort assignment. Each recovered donor of Cohort 3 presented with two negative PCRs, clearance, or symptom resolution. Material for sequencing was PBMCs or T cells enriched from blood (not recorded which). The TCR was taken from a woman aged 30 to 39 who had recovered from COVID-19. The J gene is TRBJ1-4, the V gene TRBV5-1; D may be TRBD1 (6 bases). CDR3 nucleotide sequence: TGCGCCAGCAGTCAGCAGGGGATAGCTAATGAAAAACTGTTTTTT. Translation gives CASSQQGIANEKLFF.